These 23 T cell receptor beta chains share one sample of origin, sequenced in a study of T cell responses to AZD1222 COVID-19 vaccine. Sequencing used immunoSEQ multiplex PCR; TCRdb keeps in-frame clones, though not all of them. The sample gives 150,000 or so clones, less than 90% of which show up once; under 7% is in the top ten. Material: peripheral blood, obtained on day 0 of MenACWY control vaccination. The receptors derive from an adult in good health.

This sequence joins TRBV7-9 and TRBJ2-7; D not certain. This CDR3 spans 14 amino acids. With 1 base removed from V and 0 bases from J, the gap between germline ends came to 7 bases. Germline-derived CDR1 and CDR2 are SEHNR and FQNEAQ (reference sequence). This chain's CDR3 is CASSLEPNSYEQYF. CDR3 coding DNA: TGTGCCAGCAGCTTAGAACCAAACTCCTACGAGCAGTACTTC.

The chain combines TRBV13 with TRBJ2-7, with D possibly being TRBD2 (5 bases). The CDR3 loop spans 15 amino acids. Per the germline V gene, CDR1 is PRHDT and CDR2 is FYEKMQ (reference sequence). V gave up 3 bases and J gave up 2 bases, with 14 bases separating them. The CDR3 loop is CASSLGVDFPYEQYF. In nucleotides, the CDR3 is TGTGCCAGCAGCTTGGGAGTGGACTTCCCCTACGAGCAGTACTTC.

This chain joins TRBV27 and TRBJ1-1; TRBD1 aligns across 7 bases. Germline V CDR1 and CDR2: MNHEY, SMNVEV (reference sequence). This CDR3 has 15 residues. With 3 bases clipped from V and 1 base from J, the junction kept 5 bases outside the gene matches. In nucleotides, the CDR3 is TGTGCCAGCAGTTTTTACGGACAGGCGAACACTGAAGCTTTCTTT. Its protein product is CASSFYGQANTEAFF.

This clone was detected a few times. The rearrangement joins TRBV9 to TRBJ2-2; 14 bases are a match to TRBD2. The CDR3 is 17 amino acids. CDR1 is SGDLS, CDR2 YYNGEE, per germline. V gave up 0 bases and J gave up 6 bases; unmatched junction bases: 4. The CDR3 DNA is TGTGCCAGCAGCGTAGGGGGGACTAGCGGGAGAGCCGGGGAGCTGTTTTTT. As protein: CASSVGGTSGRAGELFF.

The chain recombines TRBV2 with TRBJ1-3; 7 nucleotides match TRBD1. CDR1 and CDR2 from the germline V gene are SNHLY and FYNNEI. V shed 6 bases, J shed 0 bases, and the junction held 5 bases outside the gene matches. There are 15 residues in the CDR3. In nucleotides, the CDR3 is TGTGCCAGCAGCGACCAGGGGGTCTCTGGAAACACCATATATTTT. Protein: CASSDQGVSGNTIYF.

The rearrangement joins TRBV27 to TRBJ1-6, with 8 bases lining up with TRBD1. V lost 4 bases to trimming and J lost 10 bases; unmatched junction nucleotides: 6. Germline V gene sequence: CDR1 MNHEY, CDR2 SMNVEV (reference sequence). This CDR3 is 14 amino acids long. The CDR3: CASSSGTGNSPLHF. CDR3 sequence (DNA): TGTGCCAGCAGTTCCGGGACAGGAAACTCACCCCTCCACTTT.

The chain is built from TRBV7-9 and TRBJ2-7, with 8 bases identical to TRBD2. In germline, CDR1 is SEHNR, CDR2 FQNEAQ (reference sequence). This CDR3 has 16 amino acids. Germline trimming cut 5 bases from V and 6 bases from J; bases unmatched to any gene: 15. The CDR3 is CASSHLASGYYAEQYF. CDR3 DNA sequence: TGTGCCAGCAGCCATTTAGCTAGCGGGTACTACGCCGAGCAGTACTTC. The complete variable domain, with remaining parts taken from reference TRBV7-9 and TRBJ2-7, reads DTGVSQNPRHKITKRGQNVTFRCDPISEHNRLYWYRQTLGQGPEFLTYFQNEAQLEKSRLLSDRFSAERPKGSFSTLEIQRTEQGDSAMYLCASSHLASGYYAEQYFGPGTRLTVT.

V is TRBV15 and J is TRBJ2-2; D not resolved. With 8 bases removed from V and 1 base from J, the gap between germline ends came to 14 bases. There are 15 residues in the CDR3. CDR1 is LNHNV and CDR2 is YYDKDF in the germline V gene (reference sequence). The CDR3 loop is CATLNGRLNTGELFF. CDR3 nucleotide sequence: TGTGCCACCTTGAACGGACGGCTGAACACCGGGGAGCTGTTTTTT.

J is TRBJ2-2 and V is TRBV5-1; TRBD2 might be the D (6 bases). The CDR3 has 15 amino acids. V lost 4 bases to trimming and J lost 7 bases, with 17 bases between them. Germline CDR1 reads SGHRS; CDR2 reads YFSETQ. The CDR3 bases are TGCGCCAGCAGCCAGGACCTGGGACTCGGCGGGGAGCTGTTTTTT. Translating it yields CASSQDLGLGGELFF.

The genes are TRBV14 and TRBJ2-1; 12 nucleotides align to TRBD2. CDR3 size: 19 residues. The trim removed 4 bases at V and 7 bases at J, leaving 17 bases unmatched. The germline gives CDR1 SGHDN, CDR2 FVKESK. Written as DNA, the CDR3 is TGTGCCAGCAGCCCGCCCCGCATTAGGACTAGCGGGGCGTGGAATGAGCAGTTCTTC. This encodes CASSPPRIRTSGAWNEQFF.

This clone was seen a few times. The chain joins TRBV2 to TRBJ2-2, with TRBD2 matching 10 bases. CDR1 is SNHLY, CDR2 FYNNEI, per germline. V shed 7 bases and J 5 bases; nucleotides not matched to a gene: 7. The CDR3 is 15 amino acids. CDR3 coding DNA: TGTGCCAGCAAGGGTCTAGCGGGAGTTACCGGGGAGCTGTTTTTT. It translates to CASKGLAGVTGELFF.

The rearrangement joins TRBV6-2 or TRBV6-3 to TRBJ1-1; no clear D gene. The germline V and J ends were trimmed by 3 bases and 11 bases, with 19 bases remaining between them. The CDR3 has 14 amino acids. In germline, CDR1 is MNHEY, CDR2 SVGEGT. The CDR3 region is CASSYFTGPSGAFF. The DNA of the CDR3 is TGTGCCAGCAGTTATTTTACGGGTCCCTCGGGGGCTTTCTTT.

The chain joins TRBV6-5 to TRBJ2-2, with D tentatively TRBD2 (5 bases). Germline V gene lookup returns CDR1 MNHEY and CDR2 SVGAGI. V lost 6 bases to trimming and J lost 4 bases, with 12 bases between them. The CDR3 is made up of 14 amino acids. In nucleotides, the CDR3 is TGTGCCAGCAGCCGCCTAGCTAGCACCGGGGAGCTGTTTTTT. This translates into CASSRLASTGELFF.

This chain connects TRBV4-1 to TRBJ1-6; TRBD1 matches 9 bases. The CDR3 length is 20 residues. V lost 0 bases and J lost 9; bases outside the gene matches: 18. CDR1 MGHRA and CDR2 YSYEKL come from the germline V gene. The CDR3 reads CASSQDFGQGTLVLGSPLHF. CDR3 coding DNA: TGCGCCAGCAGCCAAGATTTCGGACAGGGGACTCTGGTATTGGGTTCACCCCTCCACTTT.

V gene TRBV24-1 combines with J gene TRBJ1-5; TRBD1 might be the D (5 bases). This CDR3 comprises 15 residues. CDR1 KGHDR and CDR2 SFDVKD come from the germline V gene. The V and J ends lost 4 bases and 6 bases respectively, with 15 bases between them. The CDR3 bases are TGTGCCACCAGTGAGTCTGGACGGGGCGGTCAGCCCCAGCATTTT. As protein: CATSESGRGGQPQHF.

The CDR3 DNA follows: TGTGCCAGCTCCCTCAGGGAAAACAATCAGCCCCAGCATTTT. This codes for CASSLRENNQPQHF. The chain joins TRBV18 to TRBJ1-5; possibly TRBD1 for D (5 bases). Between the trimmed V and J ends, which lost 6 bases and 3 bases, there was a span of 12 bases. There are 14 residues in the CDR3. Germline values: CDR1 KGHSH, CDR2 LQKENI.

This chain uses TRBV5-1 with TRBJ2-2; 9 bases agree with TRBD2. Trimming removed 3 bases from V and 2 bases from J; junction bases left unmatched: 2. The CDR3 is 15 residues long. Germline lookup yields CDR1 SGHRS and CDR2 YFSETQ. CDR3 nucleotide sequence: TGCGCCAGCAGCTCTAGCGGGGCTAACACCGGGGAGCTGTTTTTT. This codes for CASSSSGANTGELFF.

The chain joins TRBV6-5 to TRBJ2-1; D may be TRBD1 (5 bases). This CDR3 contains 15 residues. Between the trimmed V and J ends, which lost 5 bases and 7 bases, there was a span of 18 bases. The V gene's germline CDR1 is MNHEY and CDR2 SVGAGI. The CDR3 sequence is CASSPYRRSLNEQFF. The CDR3 nucleotides are TGTGCCAGCAGTCCCTACAGGCGGTCCCTTAATGAGCAGTTCTTC.

The chain combines TRBV2 with TRBJ2-5; D gene unclear. Deletions cut 7 bases from V and 5 bases from J, with 11 bases between. The CDR3 is made up of 12 amino acids. Germline lookup yields CDR1 SNHLY and CDR2 FYNNEI. CDR3 sequence reads: CASMVLTETQYF. CDR3 sequence (DNA): TGTGCCAGCATGGTCCTTACCGAGACCCAGTACTTC.

V and J are TRBV6-2 or TRBV6-3 and TRBJ2-2; D gene uncertain. V lost 2 bases, J lost 4 bases, and 8 bases lay in between. This CDR3 is 14 amino acids long. The V gene's germline CDR1 is MNHEY and CDR2 SVGEGT. CDR3 residues: CASSYGGITGELFF. The CDR3 bases are TGTGCCAGCAGTTACGGTGGAATCACCGGGGAGCTGTTTTTT.

The J gene is TRBJ1-1, the V gene TRBV5-6; D may be TRBD1 (5 bases). With 5 bases removed from V and 1 base from J, the gap between germline ends came to 9 bases. Germline loops: CDR1 SGHDT, CDR2 YYEEEE. CDR3 length: 13 residues. As DNA, the CDR3 is TGTGCCAGCAGACACCAGGGGAACACTGAAGCTTTCTTT. It specifies CASRHQGNTEAFF. Based on the CDR3 plus reference TRBV5-6 and TRBJ1-1, the full variable domain is DAGVTQSPTHLIKTRGQQVTLRCSPKSGHDTVSWYQQALGQGPQFIFQYYEEEERQRGNFPDRFSGHQFPNYSSELNVNALLLGDSALYLCASRHQGNTEAFFGQGTRLTVV.

The genes are TRBV2 and TRBJ1-5; D is unclear. The CDR3 is 11 residues long. Trimming stripped 6 bases from V and 11 bases from J, with 11 bases between. CDR1 and CDR2 from the germline V gene are SNHLY and FYNNEI. In DNA form, the CDR3 reads TGTGCCAGCAGCATGATGCAGGCCCAGCATTTT. Its protein product is CASSMMQAQHF.

This clone was counted once. This chain connects TRBV29-1 to TRBJ1-2, with D possibly TRBD1 on 5 matching bases. This CDR3 is 14 amino acids long. V dropped 4 bases and J dropped 1 base, with 13 bases sitting between them. The germline gives CDR1 SQVTM, CDR2 ANQGSEA. CDR3 loop: CSVVPPGRNYGYTF. CDR3 nucleotides: TGCAGCGTTGTTCCTCCAGGGCGTAACTATGGCTACACCTTC.